These 24 T cell receptor beta chains were all obtained from the same sample, sequenced in a study of blood T cells in healthy people across ages. The use of a sample-barcoded 5' primer and a J-beta primer mix characterized a second PCR of about 7 to 12 cycles. Via MiXCR, TCRdb re-called the 5' RACE reads, giving one row per CDR3 protein. This sample yields some 1.4 million distinct CDR3 sequences, of which about 40% are seen a single time; approximately 7.9% belongs to the top ten. Sequencing was done on a sample of blood. The source of these receptors is a woman between 18 and 30 years old in good health.

The chain uses TRBV6-5 and TRBJ1-3; D is undetermined. The CDR3 contains 14 residues. Germline CDR1 and CDR2: MNHEY and SVGAGI. Trimming took off 6 bases at V and 4 bases at J, with 13 bases between the two ends. The CDR3 loop reads CASSPRAQGNTIYF. CDR3 coding DNA: TGTGCCAGCAGCCCCCGGGCACAAGGAAACACCATATATTTT.

The chain uses TRBV5-5 and TRBJ2-2, with 10 bases matching TRBD1. The germline V gene has CDR1 SGHKS and CDR2 YYEKEE (reference sequence). J was trimmed by 6 bases and V by 5 bases; bases with no gene match: 7. The CDR3 is 15 residues long. The CDR3 region is CASRSGTGASGELFF. CDR3 nucleotides: TGTGCCAGCAGGTCCGGGACAGGGGCCTCCGGGGAGCTGTTTTTT.

The chain combines TRBV6-2 or TRBV6-3 with TRBJ2-7; possible D gene TRBD2, 5 bases. Looked up from germline, CDR1 is MNHEY and CDR2 is SVGEGT. V was trimmed by 0 bases and J by 1 base, leaving 7 bases between them. The CDR3 consists of 14 residues. CDR3 residues: CASSYSWESYEQYF. For the CDR3, the DNA is TGTGCCAGCAGTTACTCTTGGGAGTCCTACGAGCAGTACTTC.

The chain recombines TRBV6-6 with TRBJ1-2, with 9 bases fitting TRBD1. Trimming cost V 4 bases and J 4 bases; bases outside gene matches: 13. CDR3 length equals 17 residues. Germline V gene data show CDR1 as MNHNY and CDR2 as SVGAGI (reference sequence). CDR3 protein: CASSSREAGTGIYGYTF. The CDR3 bases are TGTGCCAGCAGTTCGCGCGAGGCCGGGACAGGGATCTATGGCTACACCTTC.

V and J are TRBV28 and TRBJ1-1, with D hard to call. Trimming removed 7 bases at V and 6 bases at J, with 15 bases between. CDR1 is MDHEN, CDR2 SYDVKM, per germline. CDR3 length: 13 amino acids. CDR3 protein: CASTSPGLSEAFF. DNA for the CDR3: TGTGCCAGCACCTCGCCCGGACTATCTGAAGCTTTCTTT.

The chain combines TRBV2 with TRBJ2-2; 10 bases fit TRBD2. Germline V lookup: CDR1 SNHLY, CDR2 FYNNEI. With 7 bases clipped from V and 2 bases from J, the junction kept 10 bases outside the gene matches. The CDR3 is 17 amino acids. This CDR3 reads CASNLGLAEINTGELFF. The CDR3, as DNA: TGTGCCAGCAACCTAGGACTAGCGGAGATAAACACCGGGGAGCTGTTTTTT.

This clonotype was seen only once. The chain is built from TRBV28 and TRBJ1-2, with 10 positions matching TRBD1. Germline V gene sequence: CDR1 MDHEN, CDR2 SYDVKM. This CDR3 is 15 amino acids long. V was clipped by 5 bases and J by 4 bases; unmatched bases: 7. As DNA, the CDR3 is TGTGCCAGCAGTAACCGACAGGGGGCTGCCTATGGCTACACCTTC. Protein sequence: CASSNRQGAAYGYTF.

A remark on this clonotype: One junction end disagrees with the germline gene, perhaps due to a read error. The V and J genes are TRBV7-2 and TRBJ2-1; no clear D. The CDR3 has 16 amino acids. Looked up from germline, CDR1 is SGHTA and CDR2 is FQGNSA. Written as DNA, the CDR3 is TGTGTCAGCAGCCCCGACGGCGAGCGACCCTACAATGAGCAGTTCTTC. This translates into CVSSPDGERPYNEQFF.

The sample holds a few counts of this clonotype. The V gene is TRBV5-1, the J gene TRBJ2-5; the D gene could be TRBD1 or TRBD2 (6 bases each). V lost 4 bases and J 1 base, leaving 20 bases between the germline ends. This CDR3 has 17 residues. The germline gives CDR1 SGHRS, CDR2 YFSETQ. The CDR3 sequence: CASSVQGGSASQETQYF. DNA for the CDR3: TGCGCCAGCAGCGTACAGGGAGGCAGCGCGAGCCAAGAGACCCAGTACTTC. Full variable domain (rest looked up from reference TRBV5-1 and TRBJ2-5): KAGVTQTPRYLIKTRGQQVTLSCSPISGHRSVSWYQQTPGQGLQFLFEYFSETQRNKGNFPGRFSGRQFSNSRSEMNVSTLELGDSALYLCASSVQGGSASQETQYFGPGTRLLVL.

The gene calls are TRBV6-6 and TRBJ2-3; D is unclear. Germline V gene data show CDR1 as MNHNY and CDR2 as SVGAGI (reference sequence). The CDR3 spans 14 residues. V was trimmed by 0 bases and J by 3 bases, leaving 7 bases between them. DNA of the CDR3: TGTGCCAGCAGTTACTCAGAAAAGACAGATACGCAGTATTTT. Translation: CASSYSEKTDTQYF.

V is TRBV6-5 and J is TRBJ2-4; D is possibly TRBD2 (5 bases). The J call could be wrong; TRBJ2-5 is a better fit for the DNA end. The CDR3 spans 18 residues. Germline CDR1 MNHEY, CDR2 SVGAGI. The CDR3 region is CASSLANIGRLSGETQYF. CDR3 nucleotide sequence: TGTGCCAGCAGTTTGGCTAATATCGGTCGGCTTTCGGGGGAGACCCAGTACTTC.

The chain has TRBV5-1 and TRBJ2-7; D is unclear. V lost 4 bases to trimming and J lost 7 bases, with 12 bases between them. From germline, CDR1 is SGHRS and CDR2 YFSETQ. This CDR3 is 12 amino acids long. The CDR3 DNA sequence: TGCGCCAGCAGCCTAACGGACCTTGAGCAGTACTTC. This codes for CASSLTDLEQYF.

For this clonotype: A junction boundary mismatches the germline segment, possibly from a read error. The chain combines TRBV7-9 with TRBJ2-7; possibly TRBD1 or TRBD2 for D (5 bases each). Germline V gene data show CDR1 as SEHNR and CDR2 as FQNEAQ (reference sequence). The CDR3 is made up of 14 amino acids. This CDR3 reads CVSSLRGPSYEQYF. CDR3 sequence (DNA): TGTGTCAGCAGCTTACGGGGACCCTCCTACGAGCAGTACTTC.

The table lists this clonotype with a few counts. The chain is built from TRBV7-3 and TRBJ2-5; D is tentatively TRBD1 or TRBD2 (5 bases each). The J call could be wrong; TRBJ2-7 is a better fit for the DNA end. CDR1 and CDR2 (germline): SGHTA, FQGTGA. The CDR3 runs to 14 residues. CDR3: CASSLTSSGAEQYF. In DNA form, the CDR3 reads TGTGCCAGCAGCTTAACGTCCTCCGGGGCCGAGCAGTACTTC.

The chain has TRBV29-1 and TRBJ2-1, with TRBD2 matching 11 bases. Per germline, CDR1 SQVTM and CDR2 ANQGSEA. Losses at the gene ends were 1 base for V and 8 bases for J; bases not matched to a gene: 4. This CDR3 region has 14 residues. DNA for the CDR3: TGCAGCGTTGAAGGTAGCGGGAGGGCCGATGAGCAGTTCTTC. This encodes CSVEGSGRADEQFF.

This clonotype was seen only a few times. This sequence joins TRBV5-1 and TRBJ2-5, with 15 bases lining up with TRBD2. The CDR3 has 16 residues. CDR1 SGHRS and CDR2 YFSETQ come from the germline V gene. With V trimmed by 4 bases and J by 3 bases, 4 bases remained unmatched. CDR3 in amino acids: CASSPGTSGGKETQYF. The CDR3 nucleotides read TGCGCCAGCAGCCCAGGGACTAGCGGGGGGAAAGAGACCCAGTACTTC.

This rearrangement joins TRBV7-8 to TRBJ2-1, with 12 bases identical to TRBD2. The CDR3 sequence is 19 residues long. Germline CDR1 is SGHVS and CDR2 is FQNEAQ. V dropped 5 bases and J dropped 5; count of bases not matched to a gene: 16. The CDR3: CASSEGTGLAGGNHNEQFF. CDR3 nucleotide sequence: TGTGCCAGCAGCGAGGGAACGGGGCTAGCGGGGGGGAATCACAATGAGCAGTTCTTC.

In its sample, this clonotype was seen many times. The V and J genes are TRBV7-8 and TRBJ2-3; 8 bases align to TRBD2. This CDR3 contains 16 residues. Losses at the gene ends were 5 bases for V and 1 base for J; bases not matched to a gene: 8. Germline V gives CDR1 SGHVS, CDR2 FQNEAQ. CDR3 bases: TGTGCCAGCAGCCTGGCGGGGGGACTAGGCACAGATACGCAGTATTTT. It codes for CASSLAGGLGTDTQYF.

There are a few counts of this clonotype. The chain couples TRBV15 to TRBJ2-1; D may be TRBD1 (6 bases). The CDR3 runs 17 residues. V was cut by 3 bases and J by 0 bases, with 15 bases left in between. The germline V gene has CDR1 LNHNV and CDR2 YYDKDF (reference sequence). In nucleotides, the CDR3 is TGTGCCACCAGCAGTGCAACGACAGGACGCTCCTACAATGAGCAGTTCTTC. Its translation: CATSSATTGRSYNEQFF. The entire variable domain, with the rest obtained from reference TRBV15 and TRBJ2-1, is as follows: DAMVIQNPRYQVTQFGKPVTLSCSQTLNHNVMYWYQQKSSQAPKLLFHYYDKDFNNEADTPDNFQSRRPNTSFCFLDIRSPGLGDTAMYLCATSSATTGRSYNEQFFGPGTRLTVL.

The chain uses TRBV28 and TRBJ1-5; 7 bases line up with TRBD1. The V gene's germline CDR1 is MDHEN and CDR2 SYDVKM. The CDR3 totals 16 residues. V lost 1 base, J lost 8 bases, and 11 bases stayed unmatched. CDR3 sequence reads: CASSLYGRGVKEPQHF. The CDR3 nucleotides are TGTGCCAGCAGTTTATATGGCAGGGGGGTTAAGGAGCCCCAGCATTTT.

In DNA, the CDR3 is TGTGCCAGCAGCTCCCCGAGCGGGGGTACCTACGAGCAGTACTTC. Translating it yields CASSSPSGGTYEQYF. The rearrangement links TRBV5-6 to TRBJ2-7, with TRBD2 identical over 8 bases. The V and J ends lost 3 bases and 2 bases, in that order; junction bases with no gene match: 7. Germline values: CDR1 SGHDT, CDR2 YYEEEE. The CDR3 runs to 15 residues.

The chain uses TRBV4-2 and TRBJ2-5; TRBD1 matches 8 bases. CDR1 LGHNA and CDR2 YNFKEQ come from the germline V gene. J gave up 3 bases and V 1 base, and 4 bases lay outside the gene matches. This CDR3 has 15 amino acids. The CDR3 sequence: CASSQVTGEEETQYF. CDR3 in DNA: TGTGCCAGCAGCCAAGTGACAGGGGAGGAAGAGACCCAGTACTTC.

V usage is TRBV7-9 and J usage is TRBJ2-1; tentatively, D is TRBD1 or TRBD2 (6 bases each). This CDR3 has 14 amino acids. The germline gives CDR1 SEHNR, CDR2 FQNEAQ (reference sequence). Trimming took off 8 bases at V and 7 bases at J, with 18 bases between the two ends. Here the CDR3 reads CASSFLDSGNEQFF. CDR3 in DNA: TGTGCCAGCTCTTTCTTGGACAGCGGGAATGAGCAGTTCTTC. Looking up the rest from reference TRBV7-9 and TRBJ2-1 gives the full variable domain: DTGVSQNPRHKITKRGQNVTFRCDPISEHNRLYWYRQTLGQGPEFLTYFQNEAQLEKSRLLSDRFSAERPKGSFSTLEIQRTEQGDSAMYLCASSFLDSGNEQFFGPGTRLTVL.

A single count supports this clonotype. The CDR3 DNA sequence: TGTGCCAGCAGCCAAGACTGGACAGGGAGGTTATACGAGCAGTACTTC. Translated: CASSQDWTGRLYEQYF. This chain uses TRBV14 with TRBJ2-5; 8 bases fit TRBD1. The closer fit of TRBJ2-7 to the DNA end suggests the J call may be wrong. Germline-derived CDR1 and CDR2 are SGHDN and FVKESK. This CDR3 contains 16 residues.